The 14 T cell receptor beta chains presented below share a single source sample, sequenced in a study of cytomegalovirus exposure and HLA in healthy donors. With 60 Vbeta and 13 Jbeta primers, the PCR was carried out. Some clones are missing from TCRdb's copy, which holds only in-frame ones; the method was immunoSEQ multiplex PCR. The table lists some 200,000 clones, over 75% of them singletons. Source material: PBMCs. Receptors were obtained from a girl aged 2-10 years in good health and CMV-seronegative.

The chain recombines TRBV9 with TRBJ2-4, with D possibly TRBD2 on 6 matching bases. V dropped 4 bases and J dropped 6 bases, with 17 bases sitting between them. Germline CDR1 reads SGDLS; CDR2 reads YYNGEE. This CDR3 spans 15 amino acids. CDR3 DNA: TGTGCCAGCAGCCCCTATGCCGGGGGTGGAAACATTCAGTACTTC. This gives the protein CASSPYAGGGNIQYF.

The chain uses TRBV5-4 and TRBJ2-1; 7 nucleotides line up with TRBD2. This CDR3 region has 12 residues. The germline CDR1 and CDR2 sequences are SGHNT and YYREEE (reference sequence). The trim removed 4 bases at V and 12 bases at J, leaving 7 bases unmatched. CDR3 bases: TGTGCCAGCAGCATTGGGGGGGACTTGCAGTTCTTC. This sequence encodes CASSIGGDLQFF. The whole variable domain, remainder taken from reference TRBV5-4 and TRBJ2-1, is ETGVTQSPTHLIKTRGQQVTLRCSSQSGHNTVSWYQQALGQGPQFIFQYYREEENGRGNFPPRFSGLQFPNYSSELNVNALELDDSALYLCASSIGGDLQFFGPGTRLTVL.

This chain links TRBV7-9 with TRBJ1-1; D not certain. CDR1 is SEHNR and CDR2 is FQNEAQ in the germline V gene (reference sequence). V lost 1 base and J 0 bases, leaving 9 bases between the germline ends. The CDR3 runs 15 residues. CDR3 nucleotide sequence: TGTGCCAGCAGCTTAGGGGCAGGCATGAACACTGAAGCTTTCTTT. The encoded protein is CASSLGAGMNTEAFF.

The V gene is TRBV27, the J gene TRBJ2-7, with 9 bases aligning to TRBD2. The V gene end was trimmed by 5 bases and the J gene end by 2 bases; junction bases not matched to a gene: 10. The CDR3 sequence is 16 residues long. The germline V gene encodes CDR1 MNHEY and CDR2 SMNVEV (reference sequence). The CDR3 region has the DNA TGTGCCAGCAGTCCGACTCCGGGACTAGCCCCCTACGAGCAGTACTTC. Translated: CASSPTPGLAPYEQYF.

V and J are TRBV18 and TRBJ2-5, with a tentative D call TRBD1 (6 bases). The germline V gene has CDR1 KGHSH and CDR2 LQKENI. The V end was cut by 1 base, the J end by 2 bases, with 11 bases between. CDR3 length equals 15 residues. This chain's CDR3 is CASSPQGDRQETQYF. The CDR3 region has the DNA TGTGCCAGCTCACCACAGGGAGACAGGCAAGAGACCCAGTACTTC.

The rearrangement links TRBV7-3 to TRBJ2-2; TRBD1 matches 8 bases. This CDR3 region has 14 residues. The germline V gene encodes CDR1 SGHTA and CDR2 FQGTGA. Losses at the gene ends were 4 bases for V and 7 bases for J; bases not matched to a gene: 5. The CDR3 sequence: CASSSTGVGGELFF. The CDR3 DNA sequence: TGTGCCAGCAGCTCGACAGGGGTAGGCGGGGAGCTGTTTTTT. Complete variable domain (other parts from reference TRBV7-3 and TRBJ2-2): GAGVSQTPSNKVTEKGKYVELRCDPISGHTALYWYRQSLGQGPEFLIYFQGTGAADDSGLPNDRFFAVRPEGSVSTLKIQRTERGDSAVYLCASSSTGVGGELFFGEGSRLTVL.

The chain is built from TRBV2 and TRBJ2-7; TRBD2 matches at 10 bases. The CDR3 has 16 amino acids. Per germline, CDR1 SNHLY and CDR2 FYNNEI. Trimming took 8 bases from V and 5 from J; bases not matched to a gene: 15. The CDR3 is CASHLAGVGGGNEQYF. The CDR3 DNA is TGTGCCAGCCATCTAGCGGGAGTGGGGGGCGGGAACGAGCAGTACTTC.

This clone appeared once. The rearrangement joins TRBV5-1 to TRBJ1-4; D gene unclear. Trimming removed 1 base from V and 8 bases from J, with 12 bases in between. Germline-derived CDR1 and CDR2 are SGHRS and YFSETQ. The CDR3 sequence is 14 residues long. The CDR3 reads CASSLSGLDEKLFF. CDR3 nucleotide sequence: TGCGCCAGCAGCTTGTCGGGGTTAGACGAAAAACTGTTTTTT.

This chain links TRBV10-2 with TRBJ2-1; D unresolved. The CDR3 length is 15 residues. Per germline, CDR1 WSHSY and CDR2 SAAADI. Trimming took 1 base from V and 4 from J, leaving 11 bases between them. CDR3 coding DNA: TGCGCCAGCAGTGAGTGGTCCGGCGGATACAATGAGCAGTTCTTC. Amino acids: CASSEWSGGYNEQFF.

The rearrangement uses TRBV18 and TRBJ1-3; 8 bases line up with TRBD1. The J segment lost 2 bases and the V segment lost 6 bases, leaving 6 bases of the junction unmatched. CDR1 and CDR2 (germline): KGHSH, LQKENI. The CDR3 is 15 residues long. CDR3 sequence: CASSLDRVPGNTIYF. In DNA form, the CDR3 reads TGTGCCAGCTCCCTGGACAGGGTTCCTGGAAACACCATATATTTT.

J is TRBJ1-5 and V is TRBV2, with 7 nucleotides matching TRBD1. The germline gives CDR1 SNHLY, CDR2 FYNNEI. This CDR3 comprises 14 residues. The J segment lost 5 bases and the V segment lost 7 bases, leaving 8 bases of the junction unmatched. The CDR3 nucleotides read TGTGCCAGCATGGGCGGGCAGGGGGATCAGCCCCAGCATTTT. This gives the protein CASMGGQGDQPQHF.

The V gene is TRBV6-1, the J gene TRBJ1-5, with D perhaps matching TRBD1 (6 bases). CDR1 is MNHNS and CDR2 is SASEGT in the germline V gene. The V gene lost 5 bases and the J gene lost 1 base, with 9 bases spanning the gap. The CDR3 extends over 14 amino acids. The CDR3 region is CASSWGQSNQPQHF. DNA for the CDR3: TGTGCCAGCAGTTGGGGGCAAAGCAATCAGCCCCAGCATTTT.

This chain uses TRBV11-3 with TRBJ2-1; 8 nucleotides match TRBD2. Looked up from germline, CDR1 is SGHNT and CDR2 is YENEEA. V shed 5 bases and J 12 bases; nucleotides not matched to a gene: 6. The CDR3 extends over 12 amino acids. This CDR3 reads CASSIIAGTQFF. As DNA, the CDR3 is TGTGCCAGCAGCATAATAGCGGGAACGCAGTTCTTC.

The gene calls are TRBV2 and TRBJ2-7; D is unclear. This CDR3 has 12 amino acids. Germline values: CDR1 SNHLY, CDR2 FYNNEI. V was trimmed by 3 bases and J by 4 bases, leaving 7 bases between them. The CDR3 reads CASSDTLYEQYF. The CDR3 bases are TGTGCCAGCAGTGACACTCTTTACGAGCAGTACTTC.